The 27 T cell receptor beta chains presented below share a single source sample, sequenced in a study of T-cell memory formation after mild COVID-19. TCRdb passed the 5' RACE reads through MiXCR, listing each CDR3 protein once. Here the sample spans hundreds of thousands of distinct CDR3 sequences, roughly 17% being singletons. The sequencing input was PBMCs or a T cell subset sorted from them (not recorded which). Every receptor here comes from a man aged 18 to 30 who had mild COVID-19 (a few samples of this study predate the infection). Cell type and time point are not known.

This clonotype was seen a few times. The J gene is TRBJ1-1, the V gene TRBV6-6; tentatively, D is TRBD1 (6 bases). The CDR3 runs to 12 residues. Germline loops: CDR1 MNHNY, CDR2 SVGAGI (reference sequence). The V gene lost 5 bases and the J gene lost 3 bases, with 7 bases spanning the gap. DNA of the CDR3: TGTGCCAGCAGTCCAGGGGACACTGAAGCTTTCTTT. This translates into CASSPGDTEAFF.

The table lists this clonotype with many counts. The CDR3 is CASSEEGIYEQYV. The CDR3 DNA follows: TGTGCCAGCAGTGAAGAGGGGATCTACGAGCAGTACGTC. This chain connects TRBV2 to TRBJ2-7; possibly TRBD1 for D (5 bases). The germline V gene encodes CDR1 SNHLY and CDR2 FYNNEI. The length of the CDR3 is 13 residues. Between the trimmed V and J ends, which lost 1 base and 3 bases, there was a span of 7 bases.

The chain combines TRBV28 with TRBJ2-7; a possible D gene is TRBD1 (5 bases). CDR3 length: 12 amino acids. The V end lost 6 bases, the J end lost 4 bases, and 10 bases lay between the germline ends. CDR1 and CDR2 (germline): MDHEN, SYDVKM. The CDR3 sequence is CASRHDSYEQYV. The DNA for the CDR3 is TGTGCCAGCAGACACGACAGTTACGAGCAGTACGTC.

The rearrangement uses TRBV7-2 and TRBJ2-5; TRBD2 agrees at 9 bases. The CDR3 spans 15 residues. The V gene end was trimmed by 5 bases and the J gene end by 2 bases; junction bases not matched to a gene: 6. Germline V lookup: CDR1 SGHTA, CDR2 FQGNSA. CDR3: CASSNPAGGQETQYF. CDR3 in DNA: TGTGCCAGCAGCAACCCTGCGGGGGGGCAAGAGACCCAGTACTTC.

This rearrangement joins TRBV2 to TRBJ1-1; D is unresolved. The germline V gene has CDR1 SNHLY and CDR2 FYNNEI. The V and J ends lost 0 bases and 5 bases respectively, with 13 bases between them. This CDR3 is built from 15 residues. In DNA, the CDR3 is TGTGCCAGCAGTGAAGCCGGGTTGAGGTATACTGAAGCTTTCTTT. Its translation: CASSEAGLRYTEAFF.

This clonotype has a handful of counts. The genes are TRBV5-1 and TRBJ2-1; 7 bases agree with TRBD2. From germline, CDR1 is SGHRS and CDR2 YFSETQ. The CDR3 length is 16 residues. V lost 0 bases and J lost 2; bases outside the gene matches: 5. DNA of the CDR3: TGCGCCAGCAGCTTGGCGCAGGGAGGGACCTACAATGAGCAGTTCTTC. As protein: CASSLAQGGTYNEQFF.

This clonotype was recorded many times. This CDR3 reads CASRGDRGSGDTQYF. As DNA, the CDR3 is TGTGCCAGCAGGGGGGACAGGGGATCCGGGGATACGCAGTATTTT. The chain carries TRBV2 and TRBJ2-3; 10 bases are shared with TRBD1. The CDR3 contains 15 residues. The V and J ends lost 6 bases and 6 bases, in that order; junction bases with no gene match: 9. Germline CDR1 and CDR2: SNHLY and FYNNEI. The full variable domain, completed using reference TRBV2 and TRBJ2-3, is EPEVTQTPSHQVTQMGQEVILRCVPISNHLYFYWYRQILGQKVEFLVSFYNNEISEKSEIFDDQFSVERPDGSNFTLKIRSTKLEDSAMYFCASRGDRGSGDTQYFGPGTRLTVL.

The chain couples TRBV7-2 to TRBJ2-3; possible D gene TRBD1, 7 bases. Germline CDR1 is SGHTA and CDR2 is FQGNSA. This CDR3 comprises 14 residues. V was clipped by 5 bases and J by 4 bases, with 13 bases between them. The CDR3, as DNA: TGTGCCAGCAGCCCCAGGGGGGCCGCAGATACGCAGTATTTT. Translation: CASSPRGAADTQYF.

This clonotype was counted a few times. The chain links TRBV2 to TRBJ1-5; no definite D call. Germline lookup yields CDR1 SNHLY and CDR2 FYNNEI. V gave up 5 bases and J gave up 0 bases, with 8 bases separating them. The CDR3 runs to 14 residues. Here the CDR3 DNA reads TGTGCCAGCAGTTTGGCAGCTAGCAATCAGCCCCAGCATTTT. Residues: CASSLAASNQPQHF.

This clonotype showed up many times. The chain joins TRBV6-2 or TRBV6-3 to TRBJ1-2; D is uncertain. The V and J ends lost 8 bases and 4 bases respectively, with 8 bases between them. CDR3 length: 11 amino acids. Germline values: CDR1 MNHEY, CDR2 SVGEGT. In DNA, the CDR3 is TGTGCCAGCTCACCGGGCTATGGCTACACCTTC. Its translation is CASSPGYGYTF.

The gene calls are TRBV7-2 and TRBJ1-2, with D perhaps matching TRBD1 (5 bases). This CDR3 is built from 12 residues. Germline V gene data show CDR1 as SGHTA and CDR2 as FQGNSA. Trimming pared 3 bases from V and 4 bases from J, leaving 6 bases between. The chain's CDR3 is CASSFDSYGYTF. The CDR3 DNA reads TGTGCCAGCAGCTTCGACAGCTATGGCTACACCTTC.

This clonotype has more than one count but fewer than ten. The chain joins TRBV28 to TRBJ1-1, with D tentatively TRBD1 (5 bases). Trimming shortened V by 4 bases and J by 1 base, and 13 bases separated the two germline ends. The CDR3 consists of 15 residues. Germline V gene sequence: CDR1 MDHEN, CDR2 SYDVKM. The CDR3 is CASSSGGLENTEAFF. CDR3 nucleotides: TGTGCCAGCAGTTCGGGGGGACTGGAGAACACTGAAGCTTTCTTT.

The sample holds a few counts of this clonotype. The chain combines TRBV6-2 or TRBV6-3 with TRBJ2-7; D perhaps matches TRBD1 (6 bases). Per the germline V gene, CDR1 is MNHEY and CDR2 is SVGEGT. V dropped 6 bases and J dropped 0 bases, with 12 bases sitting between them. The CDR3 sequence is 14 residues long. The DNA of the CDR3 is TGTGCCAGCAGCCGGACAGAAATCTCCTACGAGCAGTACTTC. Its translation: CASSRTEISYEQYF.

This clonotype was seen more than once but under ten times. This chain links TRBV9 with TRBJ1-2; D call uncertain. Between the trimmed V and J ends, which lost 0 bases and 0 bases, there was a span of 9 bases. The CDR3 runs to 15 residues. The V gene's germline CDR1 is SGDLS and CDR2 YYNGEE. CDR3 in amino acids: CASSVAPTPNYGYTF. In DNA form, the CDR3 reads TGTGCCAGCAGCGTAGCTCCAACCCCTAACTATGGCTACACCTTC. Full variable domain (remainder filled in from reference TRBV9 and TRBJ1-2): DSGVTQTPKHLITATGQRVTLRCSPRSGDLSVYWYQQSLDQGLQFLIQYYNGEERAKGNILERFSAQQFPDLHSELNLSSLELGDSALYFCASSVAPTPNYGYTFGSGTRLTVV.

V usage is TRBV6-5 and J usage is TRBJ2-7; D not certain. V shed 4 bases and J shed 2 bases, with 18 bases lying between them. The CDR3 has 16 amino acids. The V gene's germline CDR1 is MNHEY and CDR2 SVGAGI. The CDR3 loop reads CASSLTGSPRPYEQYF. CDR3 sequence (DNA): TGTGCCAGCAGTTTGACCGGGTCCCCGAGACCCTACGAGCAGTACTTC.

The CDR3 DNA is TGTGCCAGCAGCGTGCCCTCCTTGACGGGCTCTGGGGCCAACGTCCTGACTTTC. Its protein product is CASSVPSLTGSGANVLTF. The chain recombines TRBV9 with TRBJ2-6; D not resolved. Germline V lookup: CDR1 SGDLS, CDR2 YYNGEE. V was cut by 2 bases and J by 0 bases, with 15 bases left in between. This CDR3 has 18 amino acids.

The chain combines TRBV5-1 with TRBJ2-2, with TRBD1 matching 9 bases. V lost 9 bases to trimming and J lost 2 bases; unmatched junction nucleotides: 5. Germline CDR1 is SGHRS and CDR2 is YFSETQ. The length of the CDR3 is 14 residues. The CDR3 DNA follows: TGCGCCACCTCGGGACAGGGAAACACCGGGGAGCTGTTTTTT. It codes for CATSGQGNTGELFF.

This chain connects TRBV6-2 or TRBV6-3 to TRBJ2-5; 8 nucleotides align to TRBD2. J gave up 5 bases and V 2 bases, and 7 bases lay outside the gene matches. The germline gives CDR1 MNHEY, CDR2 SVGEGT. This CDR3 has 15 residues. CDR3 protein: CASSYLGRGRETQYF. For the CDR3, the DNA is TGTGCCAGCAGTTACCTCGGGAGGGGGAGGGAGACCCAGTACTTC.

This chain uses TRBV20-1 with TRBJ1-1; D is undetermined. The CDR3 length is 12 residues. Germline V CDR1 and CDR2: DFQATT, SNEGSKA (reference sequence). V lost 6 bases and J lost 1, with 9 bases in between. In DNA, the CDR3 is TGCAGTGCCCAACAGCCGAACACTGAAGCTTTCTTT. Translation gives CSAQQPNTEAFF.

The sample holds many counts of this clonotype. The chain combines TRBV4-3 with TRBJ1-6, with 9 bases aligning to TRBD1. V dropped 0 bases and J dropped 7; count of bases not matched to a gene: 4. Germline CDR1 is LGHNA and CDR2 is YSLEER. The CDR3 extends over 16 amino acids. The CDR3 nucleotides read TGCGCCAGCAGCCAAGAGCTGGGGACAGGGAATTCACCCCTCCACTTT. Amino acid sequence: CASSQELGTGNSPLHF.

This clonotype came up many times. In DNA, the CDR3 is TGTGCCACCAGCAGAGTCCGGGGGGCCGGGGAGACCCAGTACTTC. This sequence encodes CATSRVRGAGETQYF. The rearrangement uses TRBV15 and TRBJ2-5, with a weak D call TRBD2 (7 bases). Trimming cost V 1 base and J 5 bases, with 14 bases left between them. The CDR3 length is 15 residues. Germline values: CDR1 LNHNV, CDR2 YYDKDF (reference sequence).

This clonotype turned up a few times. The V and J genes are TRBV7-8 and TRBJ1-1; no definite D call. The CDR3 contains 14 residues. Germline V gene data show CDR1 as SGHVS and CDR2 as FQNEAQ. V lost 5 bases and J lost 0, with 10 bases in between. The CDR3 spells CASSPPTLNTEAFF. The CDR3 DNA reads TGTGCCAGCAGCCCACCGACCTTGAACACTGAAGCTTTCTTT.

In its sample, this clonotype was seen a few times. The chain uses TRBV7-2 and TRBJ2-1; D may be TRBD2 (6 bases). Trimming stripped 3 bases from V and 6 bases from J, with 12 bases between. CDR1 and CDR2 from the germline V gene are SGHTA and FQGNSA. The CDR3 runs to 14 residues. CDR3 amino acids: CASSFHPGSNEQFF. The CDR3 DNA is TGTGCCAGCAGCTTCCACCCCGGGAGCAATGAGCAGTTCTTC.

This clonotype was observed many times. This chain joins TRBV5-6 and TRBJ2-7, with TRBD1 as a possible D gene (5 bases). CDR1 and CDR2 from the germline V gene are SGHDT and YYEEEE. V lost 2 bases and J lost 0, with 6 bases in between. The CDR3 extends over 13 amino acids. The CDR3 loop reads CASSFRDSYEQYF. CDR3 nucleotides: TGTGCCAGCAGCTTCAGGGACTCCTACGAGCAGTACTTC.

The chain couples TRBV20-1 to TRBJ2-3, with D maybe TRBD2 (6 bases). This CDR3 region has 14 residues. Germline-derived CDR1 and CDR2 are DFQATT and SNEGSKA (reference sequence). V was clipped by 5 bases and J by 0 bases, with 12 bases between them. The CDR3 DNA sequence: TGCAGTGCTCCGCTAGCGACTAGCACAGATACGCAGTATTTT. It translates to CSAPLATSTDTQYF.

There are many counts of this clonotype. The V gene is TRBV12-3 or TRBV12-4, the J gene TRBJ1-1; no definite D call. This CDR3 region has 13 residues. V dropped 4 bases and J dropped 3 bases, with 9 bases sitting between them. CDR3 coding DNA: TGTGCCAGCAGTTCTCTCGGGGACACTGAAGCTTTCTTT. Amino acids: CASSSLGDTEAFF.

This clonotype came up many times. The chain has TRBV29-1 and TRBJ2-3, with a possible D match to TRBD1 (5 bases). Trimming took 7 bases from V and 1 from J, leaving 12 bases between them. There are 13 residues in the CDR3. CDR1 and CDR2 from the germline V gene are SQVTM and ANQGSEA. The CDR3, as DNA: TGCAGCGCGTCTGACAGCCGCACAGATACGCAGTATTTT. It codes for CSASDSRTDTQYF.